In this sample, the clone carrying this T cell receptor beta chain turned up once. The data were produced by immunoSEQ multiplex PCR, yet TCRdb's version contains in-frame clones alone and is incomplete. This table has tens of thousands of clones, about nine tenths appearing once. This sample was included in a study of control samples from healthy donors and cancer patients. Trimming at V came to 0 bases and at J to 9 bases, leaving 4 bases not matched to a gene. The CDR3 spans 15 residues. Per the germline V gene, CDR1 is SGHDT and CDR2 is YYEEEE. Sequencing used blood. This clonotype was sampled from a woman aged 18-35 years in good health. The gene calls are TRBV5-6 and TRBJ2-1, with 12 bases aligning to TRBD2. As DNA, the CDR3 is TGTGCCAGCAGCTTGGGACTAGCGGGGGTCGGTGAGCAGTTCTTC. Its protein product is CASSLGLAGVGEQFF.